Following are 25 T cell receptor beta chains from one sample sequenced in a study of identical twins. Via MiXCR, TCRdb re-called the 5' RACE reads, giving one row per CDR3 protein. Counted here are 500,000 to 650,000 distinct CDR3 sequences, just over 7% occurring once; the ten biggest clones make up 1.6%. The data were also submitted as part of a second study, on yellow fever vaccine responses in identical twins.

The sequencing sample was made of PBMCs. These receptors were taken from a young woman in good health.

This clonotype was seen more than once but under ten times. The chain is built from TRBV20-1 and TRBJ2-7, with 9 bases fitting TRBD1. Trimming at V came to 5 bases and at J to 5 bases, leaving 10 bases not matched to a gene. Germline V gene lookup returns CDR1 DFQATT and CDR2 SNEGSKA (reference sequence). This CDR3 is 14 amino acids long. The CDR3 loop is CSASTGQGLNEQYV. The CDR3 bases are TGCAGTGCTTCCACGGGACAGGGTTTAAACGAGCAGTACGTC.

This clonotype was counted between two and nine times. The rearrangement joins TRBV6-5 to TRBJ2-5, with D possibly being TRBD2 (5 bases). From germline, CDR1 is MNHEY and CDR2 SVGAGI. V was pared by 2 bases and J by 7 bases, with 14 bases between. This CDR3 has 14 residues. The CDR3 sequence: CASSYGLGVVTQYF. DNA for the CDR3: TGTGCCAGCAGTTACGGACTGGGAGTGGTGACCCAGTACTTC.

This clonotype occurred many times. The chain has TRBV6-5 and TRBJ2-5, with TRBD1 identical over 9 bases. CDR3 size: 15 residues. The J segment lost 4 bases and the V segment lost 1 base, leaving 4 bases of the junction unmatched. Germline V gives CDR1 MNHEY, CDR2 SVGAGI. CDR3 in amino acids: CASSYWDREGETQYF. The CDR3 DNA reads as TGTGCCAGCAGTTACTGGGACAGGGAGGGAGAGACCCAGTACTTC.

The gene calls are TRBV12-3 or TRBV12-4 and TRBJ1-5, with a tentative D call TRBD1 (5 bases). The CDR3 runs to 16 residues. Deletions cut 8 bases from V and 6 bases from J, with 23 bases between. In DNA form, the CDR3 reads TGTGCCAGCGCTATTCAGGGCAATTATCGCGGTCAGCCCCAGCATTTT. Translation gives CASAIQGNYRGQPQHF.

This clonotype was seen a handful of times. The chain links TRBV4-2 to TRBJ2-5; D call uncertain. Trimming took off 0 bases at V and 2 bases at J, with 10 bases between the two ends. The CDR3 runs 15 residues. CDR1 and CDR2 (germline): LGHNA, YNFKEQ. The DNA for the CDR3 is TGTGCCAGCAGCCAAGATCGTAGCAGGCAAGAGACCCAGTACTTC. As protein: CASSQDRSRQETQYF.

This clonotype was seen only a few times. The genes are TRBV20-1 and TRBJ2-5, with D possibly matching TRBD2 (6 bases). The CDR3 is 15 residues long. Between the trimmed V and J ends, which lost 0 bases and 9 bases, there was a span of 20 bases. The germline V gene has CDR1 DFQATT and CDR2 SNEGSKA (reference sequence). CDR3 in amino acids: CSAREVGAAPGAQYF. The CDR3, as DNA: TGCAGTGCTAGAGAGGTTGGGGCCGCGCCGGGGGCCCAGTACTTC.

This clonotype has more than one count but fewer than ten. This sequence joins TRBV6-5 and TRBJ1-1; TRBD1 is a possible D gene (5 bases). The germline V gene has CDR1 MNHEY and CDR2 SVGAGI. V lost 0 bases, J lost 8 bases, and 16 bases lay in between. This CDR3 has 15 amino acids. The CDR3 DNA sequence: TGTGCCAGCAGTTACTCTGTACTGGGCAGGGCCGAAGCTTTCTTT. This translates into CASSYSVLGRAEAFF.

Many counts were recorded for this clonotype. The genes are TRBV12-3 or TRBV12-4 and TRBJ2-3; 8 positions agree with TRBD2. Trimming took 8 bases from V and 1 from J; bases not matched to a gene: 8. This CDR3 is built from 15 residues. This chain's CDR3 is CASRRGAGGTDTQYF. The CDR3 coding sequence is TGTGCCAGCCGCCGGGGAGCGGGAGGCACAGATACGCAGTATTTT.

Ten or more counts support this clonotype. This chain joins TRBV5-1 and TRBJ1-1; D unresolved. Trimming cost V 3 bases and J 4 bases, with 10 bases left between them. The CDR3 runs to 13 residues. Germline values: CDR1 SGHRS, CDR2 YFSETQ. The CDR3 region is CASSSAWGTEAFF. CDR3 nucleotides: TGCGCCAGCAGCTCCGCTTGGGGCACTGAAGCTTTCTTT.

This clonotype was counted a few times. This rearrangement joins TRBV11-3 to TRBJ2-3, with 8 bases that match TRBD2. The V segment lost 2 bases and the J segment 9 bases; nucleotides outside the gene matches: 16. Germline V gives CDR1 SGHNT, CDR2 YENEEA. CDR3 size: 17 residues. CDR3 in amino acids: CASSLREGEISGATQYF. The CDR3, as DNA: TGTGCCAGCAGCTTACGGGAGGGAGAGATTAGTGGCGCAACGCAGTATTTT.

This clonotype was counted at least ten times. The rearrangement joins TRBV2 to TRBJ2-3; tentatively, D is TRBD1 (5 bases). Trimming removed 9 bases at V and 3 bases at J, with 16 bases between. CDR1 is SNHLY and CDR2 is FYNNEI in the germline V gene. There are 14 residues in the CDR3. DNA for the CDR3: TGTGCCAGGTCGCGGCAGGGTCAAACAGATACGCAGTATTTT. Encoded protein: CARSRQGQTDTQYF.

The gene calls are TRBV25-1 and TRBJ1-3; no firm D call. In germline, CDR1 is MGHDK, CDR2 SYGVNS. The CDR3 totals 16 residues. The germline V and J ends were trimmed by 1 base and 0 bases, with 10 bases remaining between them. The CDR3: CASSESTGYSGNTIYF. CDR3 nucleotides: TGTGCCAGCAGTGAATCGACGGGATACTCTGGAAACACCATATATTTT.

The CDR3 loop is CASSPGPGNYGYTF. DNA for the CDR3: TGTGCCAGCAGCCCTGGGCCGGGGAACTATGGCTACACCTTC. The chain recombines TRBV12-3 or TRBV12-4 with TRBJ1-2; D remains unclear. V was trimmed by 6 bases and J by 2 bases, leaving 13 bases between them. The CDR3 is 14 residues long.

This clonotype was seen ten or more times. The chain has TRBV12-3 or TRBV12-4 and TRBJ2-5, with 11 bases fitting TRBD2. After removal of 3 bases from V and 5 bases from J, the junction contained 2 bases not matched to a gene. The CDR3 has 14 residues. The CDR3 DNA reads as TGTGCCAGCAGTTTTACTAGCGGGGGTGAGACCCAGTACTTC. Its translation is CASSFTSGGETQYF.

The sample holds many counts of this clonotype. The CDR3 loop reads CSARGQVNTGELFF. The CDR3 DNA reads as TGCAGTGCTAGGGGACAGGTGAACACCGGGGAGCTGTTTTTT. The genes are TRBV20-1 and TRBJ2-2; 8 bases agree with TRBD1. CDR3 size: 14 residues. The junction had 1 base not matched to a gene; V was cut back by 3 bases and J by 1 base. Germline CDR1 is DFQATT and CDR2 is SNEGSKA (reference sequence).

This clonotype was observed at least ten times. The rearrangement links TRBV12-3 or TRBV12-4 to TRBJ2-7; D not resolved. This CDR3 has 14 residues. V dropped 6 bases and J dropped 5 bases, with 17 bases sitting between them. The CDR3 loop is CASSPSIGPNEQYF. The CDR3 nucleotides are TGTGCCAGCAGCCCGAGCATCGGTCCCAACGAGCAGTACTTC.

Many counts were recorded for this clonotype. The chain links TRBV12-3 or TRBV12-4 to TRBJ2-7, with no clear D. The CDR3 runs 13 residues. V was shortened by 1 base and J by 6 bases, with 10 bases between the two germline ends. The CDR3 nucleotides read TGTGCCAGCAGTTTAGATCCCTACGGCGAGCAGTACTTC. Amino acid sequence: CASSLDPYGEQYF.

A few counts support this clonotype. V gene TRBV6-1 combines with J gene TRBJ1-6; TRBD1 matches at 10 bases. This CDR3 spans 14 amino acids. J lost 15 bases, V lost 6 bases, and 11 bases had no gene match. Germline lookup yields CDR1 MNHNS and CDR2 SASEGT. In nucleotides, the CDR3 is TGTGCCAGCAGGACGACAGGGGGCCCGAAGGTCCTCCACTTT. As protein: CASRTTGGPKVLHF.

Ten or more counts support this clonotype. The chain uses TRBV2 and TRBJ1-3; D remains unclear. CDR3 length: 13 amino acids. V lost 7 bases and J lost 0, with 7 bases in between. The germline CDR1 and CDR2 sequences are SNHLY and FYNNEI. The CDR3 DNA follows: TGTGCCAGCACCCAAACCTCTGGAAACACCATATATTTT. This gives the protein CASTQTSGNTIYF. Full variable domain (missing parts from reference TRBV2 and TRBJ1-3): EPEVTQTPSHQVTQMGQEVILRCVPISNHLYFYWYRQILGQKVEFLVSFYNNEISEKSEIFDDQFSVERPDGSNFTLKIRSTKLEDSAMYFCASTQTSGNTIYFGEGSWLTVV.

This clonotype has just a few counts. The V gene is TRBV9, the J gene TRBJ2-5; a possible D gene is TRBD1 (5 bases). V was clipped by 4 bases and J by 1 base, with 11 bases between them. There are 14 residues in the CDR3. Per the germline V gene, CDR1 is SGDLS and CDR2 is YYNGEE. The CDR3, as DNA: TGTGCCAGCAGCCCACGACAGACCCAAGAGACCCAGTACTTC. Amino acid sequence: CASSPRQTQETQYF.

This clonotype was found many times. The DNA of the CDR3 is TGTGCCAGCAGTCTCACAGGGGGCCTTAATTCACCCCTCCACTTT. Protein: CASSLTGGLNSPLHF. V gene TRBV27 combines with J gene TRBJ1-6, with TRBD1 identical over 9 bases. CDR1 and CDR2 (germline): MNHEY, SMNVEV (reference sequence). This CDR3 comprises 15 residues. V lost 5 bases and J lost 6; bases outside the gene matches: 5.

This clonotype showed up just a few times. V is TRBV7-6 and J is TRBJ2-3; D call uncertain. Trimming removed 5 bases from V and 6 bases from J, with 15 bases in between. This CDR3 is 14 amino acids long. CDR1 and CDR2 (germline): SGHVS, FNYEAQ. CDR3 nucleotide sequence: TGTGCCAGCAGCCCACGGTTCTTAAGCGATACGCAGTATTTT. The encoded protein is CASSPRFLSDTQYF. Drawing the rest from reference TRBV7-6 and TRBJ2-3, the complete variable domain is GAGVSQSPRYKVTKRGQDVALRCDPISGHVSLYWYRQALGQGPEFLTYFNYEAQQDKSGLPNDRFSAERPEGSISTLTIQRTEQRDSAMYRCASSPRFLSDTQYFGPGTRLTVL.

This clonotype was observed at least ten times. The chain uses TRBV20-1 and TRBJ1-3, with D hard to call. The CDR3 is 12 amino acids. V was cut by 6 bases and J by 4 bases, with 10 bases left in between. Germline CDR1 is DFQATT and CDR2 is SNEGSKA (reference sequence). The CDR3 here is CSALGSGNTIYF. In DNA form, the CDR3 reads TGCAGTGCCCTTGGGTCCGGAAACACCATATATTTT.

This clonotype appeared many times. The chain couples TRBV3-1 to TRBJ2-3, with D possibly being TRBD1 or TRBD2 (7 bases each). Between the trimmed V and J ends, which lost 6 bases and 3 bases, there was a span of 22 bases. Germline CDR1 LGHDT, CDR2 YNNKEL (reference sequence). CDR3 length: 17 residues. The CDR3 loop reads CASSAGGGTGWTDTQYF. The CDR3 DNA is TGTGCCAGCAGTGCAGGGGGGGGAACCGGGTGGACAGATACGCAGTATTTT.

At least ten counts were recorded for this clonotype. The chain carries TRBV7-9 and TRBJ1-5; D gene ambiguous. The CDR3 sequence is 13 residues long. The V end was cut by 5 bases, the J end by 6 bases, with 11 bases between. Per germline, CDR1 SEHNR and CDR2 FQNEAQ (reference sequence). CDR3 residues: CASSDLGGQPQHF. CDR3 DNA sequence: TGTGCCAGCAGCGACCTTGGTGGTCAGCCCCAGCATTTT.